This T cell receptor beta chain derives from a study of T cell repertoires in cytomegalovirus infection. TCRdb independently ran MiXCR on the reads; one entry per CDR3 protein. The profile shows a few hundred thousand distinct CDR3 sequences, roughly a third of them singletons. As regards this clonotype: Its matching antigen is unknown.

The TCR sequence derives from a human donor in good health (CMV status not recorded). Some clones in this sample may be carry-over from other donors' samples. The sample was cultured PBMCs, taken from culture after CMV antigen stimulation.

The chain's CDR3 is CASSLLHPETQYF. The DNA of the CDR3 is TGTGCCAGCAGCTTACTCCACCCCGAGACCCAGTACTTC. This chain connects TRBV7-9 to TRBJ2-5; D remains ambiguous. Germline V lookup: CDR1 SEHNR, CDR2 FQNEAQ (reference sequence). This CDR3 is 13 amino acids long. The V end was cut by 2 bases, the J end by 5 bases, with 9 bases between.